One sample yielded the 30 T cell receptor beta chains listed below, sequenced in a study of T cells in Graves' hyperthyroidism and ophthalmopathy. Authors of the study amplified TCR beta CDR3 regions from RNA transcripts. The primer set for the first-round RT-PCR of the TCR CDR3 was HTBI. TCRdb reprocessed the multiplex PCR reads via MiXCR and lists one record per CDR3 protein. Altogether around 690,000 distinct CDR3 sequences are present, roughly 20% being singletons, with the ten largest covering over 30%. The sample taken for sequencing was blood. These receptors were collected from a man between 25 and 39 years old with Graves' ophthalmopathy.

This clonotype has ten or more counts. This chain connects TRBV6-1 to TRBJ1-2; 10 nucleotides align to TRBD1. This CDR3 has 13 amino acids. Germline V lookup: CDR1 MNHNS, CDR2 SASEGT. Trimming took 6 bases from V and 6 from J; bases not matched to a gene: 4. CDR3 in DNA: TGTGCCAGCAGCCTGGGACAGGGGAATGGCTACACCTTC. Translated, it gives CASSLGQGNGYTF.

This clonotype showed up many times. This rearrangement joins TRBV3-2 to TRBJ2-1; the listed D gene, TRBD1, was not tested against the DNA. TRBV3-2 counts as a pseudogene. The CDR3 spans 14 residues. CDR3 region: CASSQRNRVSEQFF. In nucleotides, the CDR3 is TGTGCCAGCAGCCAACGCAACCGGGTGAGTGAGCAGTTCTTC.

The CDR3 bases are TGTGCCAGCAGGATTTGGGGCACAGATACGCAGTATTTT. Amino acids: CASRIWGTDTQYF. V usage is TRBV28 and J usage is TRBJ2-3, with D hard to call. This CDR3 has 13 amino acids. Germline CDR1 and CDR2: MDHEN and SYDVKM. Trimming took off 6 bases at V and 1 base at J, with 8 bases between the two ends. Together with reference TRBV28 and TRBJ2-3, the CDR3 gives the full variable domain: DVKVTQSSRYLVKRTGEKVFLECVQDMDHENMFWYRQDPGLGLRLIYFSYDVKMKEKGDIPEGYSVSREKKERFSLILESASTNQTSMYLCASRIWGTDTQYFGPGTRLTVL.

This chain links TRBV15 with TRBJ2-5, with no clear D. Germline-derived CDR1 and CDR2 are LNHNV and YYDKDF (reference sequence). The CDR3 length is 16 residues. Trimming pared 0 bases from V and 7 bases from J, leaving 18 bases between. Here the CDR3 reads CATSRDPNFRVATQYF. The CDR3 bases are TGTGCCACCAGCAGAGATCCGAACTTTCGAGTAGCGACCCAGTACTTC.

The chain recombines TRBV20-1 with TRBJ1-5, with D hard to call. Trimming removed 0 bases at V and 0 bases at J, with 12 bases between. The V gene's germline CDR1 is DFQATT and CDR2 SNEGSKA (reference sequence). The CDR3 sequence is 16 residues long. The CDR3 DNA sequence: TGCAGTGCTAGAGATCCGGGCTTAAATAGCAATCAGCCCCAGCATTTT. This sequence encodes CSARDPGLNSNQPQHF.

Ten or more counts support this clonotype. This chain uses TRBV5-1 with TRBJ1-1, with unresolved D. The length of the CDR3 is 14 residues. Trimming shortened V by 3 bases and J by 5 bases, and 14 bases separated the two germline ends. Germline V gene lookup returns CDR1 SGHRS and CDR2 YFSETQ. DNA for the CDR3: TGCGCCAGCAGCTCCGGGCCGACGAAAACTGAAGCTTTCTTT. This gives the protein CASSSGPTKTEAFF. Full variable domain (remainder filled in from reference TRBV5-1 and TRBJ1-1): KAGVTQTPRYLIKTRGQQVTLSCSPISGHRSVSWYQQTPGQGLQFLFEYFSETQRNKGNFPGRFSGRQFSNSRSEMNVSTLELGDSALYLCASSSGPTKTEAFFGQGTRLTVV.

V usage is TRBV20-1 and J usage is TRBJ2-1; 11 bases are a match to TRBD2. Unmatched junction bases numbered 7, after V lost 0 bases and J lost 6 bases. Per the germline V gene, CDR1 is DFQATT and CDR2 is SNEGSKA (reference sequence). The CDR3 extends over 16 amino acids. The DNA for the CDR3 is TGCAGTGCTAGAGATGGAAGGGGACTAGCGGTCAATGAGCAGTTCTTC. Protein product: CSARDGRGLAVNEQFF.

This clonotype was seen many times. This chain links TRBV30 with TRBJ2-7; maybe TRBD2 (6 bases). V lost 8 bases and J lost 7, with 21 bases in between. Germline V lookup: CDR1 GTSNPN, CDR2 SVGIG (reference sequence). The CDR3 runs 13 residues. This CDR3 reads CATPGLNIGEQYF. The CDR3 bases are TGTGCCACGCCGGGACTCAACATTGGGGAGCAGTACTTC. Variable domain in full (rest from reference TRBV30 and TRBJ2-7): SQTIHQWPATLVQPVGSPLSLECTVEGTSNPNLYWYRQAAGRGLQLLFYSVGIGQISSEVPQNLSASRPQDRQFILSSKKLLLSDSGFYLCATPGLNIGEQYFGPGTRLTVT.

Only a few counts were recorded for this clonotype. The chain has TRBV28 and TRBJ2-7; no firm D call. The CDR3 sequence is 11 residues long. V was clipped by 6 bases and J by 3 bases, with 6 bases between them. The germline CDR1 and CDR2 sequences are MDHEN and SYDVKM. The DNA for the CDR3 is TGTGCCAGCAGGACCGACTACGAGCAGTACTTC. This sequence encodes CASRTDYEQYF.

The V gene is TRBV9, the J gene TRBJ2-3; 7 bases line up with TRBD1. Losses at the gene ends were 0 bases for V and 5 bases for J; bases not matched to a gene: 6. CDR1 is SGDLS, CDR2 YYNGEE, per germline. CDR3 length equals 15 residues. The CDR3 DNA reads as TGTGCCAGCAGCGTAGCCCCGACAGGGAGAGATACGCAGTATTTT. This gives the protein CASSVAPTGRDTQYF.

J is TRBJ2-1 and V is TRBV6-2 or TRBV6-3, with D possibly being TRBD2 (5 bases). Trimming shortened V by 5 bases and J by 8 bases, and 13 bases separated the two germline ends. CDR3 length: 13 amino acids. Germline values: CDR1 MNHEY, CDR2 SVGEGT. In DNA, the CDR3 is TGTGCCAGCAGTGTTTGGGGAGACGATGAGCAGTTCTTC. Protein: CASSVWGDDEQFF.

CDR3 sequence reads: CSAWTGARETQYF. DNA of the CDR3: TGCAGCGCTTGGACAGGGGCGAGGGAGACCCAGTACTTC. The genes are TRBV29-1 and TRBJ2-5; 9 bases line up with TRBD1. The CDR3 runs to 13 residues. Germline V lookup: CDR1 SQVTM, CDR2 ANQGSEA. J gave up 5 bases and V 7 bases, and 8 bases lay outside the gene matches.

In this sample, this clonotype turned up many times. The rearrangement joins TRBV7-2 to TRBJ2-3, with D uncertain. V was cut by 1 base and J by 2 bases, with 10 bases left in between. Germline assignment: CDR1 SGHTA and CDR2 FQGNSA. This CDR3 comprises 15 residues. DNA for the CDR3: TGTGCCAGCAGCTTAGATTTCGGAACCACAGATACGCAGTATTTT. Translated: CASSLDFGTTDTQYF.

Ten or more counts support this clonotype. CDR3 DNA: TGTGCCAGCAGCCTCAACAGGGAACGCTCCTACGAGCAGTACTTC. Translated: CASSLNRERSYEQYF. The chain couples TRBV5-5 to TRBJ2-7; possibly TRBD1 for D (6 bases). The CDR3 is 15 residues long. Trimming cost V 4 bases and J 0 bases, with 14 bases left between them. Per the germline V gene, CDR1 is SGHKS and CDR2 is YYEKEE (reference sequence).

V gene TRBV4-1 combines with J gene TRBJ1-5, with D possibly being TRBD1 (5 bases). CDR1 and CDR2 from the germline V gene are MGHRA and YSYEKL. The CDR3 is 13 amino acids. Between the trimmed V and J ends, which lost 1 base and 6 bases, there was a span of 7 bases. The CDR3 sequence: CASSQVGVQPQHF. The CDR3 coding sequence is TGCGCCAGCAGCCAAGTGGGGGTTCAGCCCCAGCATTTT.

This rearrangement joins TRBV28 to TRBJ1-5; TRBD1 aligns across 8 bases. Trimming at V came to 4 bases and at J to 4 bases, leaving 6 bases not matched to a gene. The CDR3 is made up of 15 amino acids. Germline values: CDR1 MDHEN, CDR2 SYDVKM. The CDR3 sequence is CASSSRRDRNQPQHF. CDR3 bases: TGTGCCAGCAGTTCCCGCCGGGACAGGAATCAGCCCCAGCATTTT.

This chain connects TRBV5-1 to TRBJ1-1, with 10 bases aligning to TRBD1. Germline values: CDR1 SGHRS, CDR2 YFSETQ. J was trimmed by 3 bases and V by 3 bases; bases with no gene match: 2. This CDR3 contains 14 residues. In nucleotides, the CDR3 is TGCGCCAGCAGCTGGGGACAGGGGCACACTGAAGCTTTCTTT. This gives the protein CASSWGQGHTEAFF.

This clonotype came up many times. CDR3 protein: CAWRRPPGLAGVNEQFF. The CDR3, as DNA: TGTGCCTGGAGGCGACCACCGGGACTAGCGGGAGTTAATGAGCAGTTCTTC. J is TRBJ2-1 and V is TRBV30, with TRBD2 matching 14 bases. The CDR3 has 17 residues. The V segment lost 3 bases and the J segment 7 bases; nucleotides outside the gene matches: 11. Germline V gene data show CDR1 as GTSNPN and CDR2 as SVGIG (reference sequence). Full variable domain (remainder filled in from reference TRBV30 and TRBJ2-1): SQTIHQWPATLVQPVGSPLSLECTVEGTSNPNLYWYRQAAGRGLQLLFYSVGIGQISSEVPQNLSASRPQDRQFILSSKKLLLSDSGFYLCAWRRPPGLAGVNEQFFGPGTRLTVL.

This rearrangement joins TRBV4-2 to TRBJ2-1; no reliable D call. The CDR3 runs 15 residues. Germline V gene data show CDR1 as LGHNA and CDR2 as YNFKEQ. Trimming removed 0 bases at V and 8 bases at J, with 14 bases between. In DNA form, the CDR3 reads TGTGCCAGCAGCCAAGATCTGACCCTAGGACATGAGCAGTTCTTC. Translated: CASSQDLTLGHEQFF.

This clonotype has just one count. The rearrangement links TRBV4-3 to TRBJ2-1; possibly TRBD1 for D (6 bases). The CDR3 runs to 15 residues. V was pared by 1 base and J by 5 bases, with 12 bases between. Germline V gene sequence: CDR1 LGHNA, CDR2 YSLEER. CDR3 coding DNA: TGCGCCAGCAGCCAAGGATCGACAGGTGACAATGAGCAGTTCTTC. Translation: CASSQGSTGDNEQFF.

The CDR3 loop reads CASSLTGTGHEKLFF. CDR3 in DNA: TGTGCCAGCTCTCTCACAGGAACAGGGCATGAAAAACTGTTTTTT. The genes are TRBV18 and TRBJ1-4, with D perhaps TRBD1 (6 bases). Germline CDR1 is KGHSH and CDR2 is LQKENI. The CDR3 is made up of 15 amino acids. V was trimmed by 6 bases and J by 6 bases, leaving 17 bases between them.

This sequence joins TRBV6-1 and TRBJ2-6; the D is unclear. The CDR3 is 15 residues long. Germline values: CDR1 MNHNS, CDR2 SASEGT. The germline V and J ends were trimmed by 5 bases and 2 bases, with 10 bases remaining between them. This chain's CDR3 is CASSSAGAGANVLTF. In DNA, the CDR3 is TGTGCCAGCAGTAGCGCAGGAGCTGGGGCCAACGTCCTGACTTTC.

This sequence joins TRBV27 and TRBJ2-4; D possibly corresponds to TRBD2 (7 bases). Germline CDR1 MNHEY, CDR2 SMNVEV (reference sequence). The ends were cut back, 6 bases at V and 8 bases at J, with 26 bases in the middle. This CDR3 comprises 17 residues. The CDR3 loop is CASSPHRGGMMEDIQYF. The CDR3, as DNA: TGTGCCAGCAGCCCGCATAGGGGGGGGATGATGGAGGACATTCAGTACTTC.

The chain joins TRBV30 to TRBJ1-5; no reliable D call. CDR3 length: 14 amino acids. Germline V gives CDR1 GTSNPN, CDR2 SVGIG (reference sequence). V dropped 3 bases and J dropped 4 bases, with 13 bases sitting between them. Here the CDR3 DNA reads TGTGCCTGGAGCGACCGTTTCAGGAATCAGCCCCAGCATTTT. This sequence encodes CAWSDRFRNQPQHF.

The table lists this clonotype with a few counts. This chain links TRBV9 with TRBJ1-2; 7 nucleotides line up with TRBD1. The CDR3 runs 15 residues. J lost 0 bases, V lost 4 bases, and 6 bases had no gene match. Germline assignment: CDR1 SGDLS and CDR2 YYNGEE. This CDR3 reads CASSLGTVPNYGYTF. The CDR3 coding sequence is TGTGCCAGCAGCCTAGGGACAGTCCCTAACTATGGCTACACCTTC.

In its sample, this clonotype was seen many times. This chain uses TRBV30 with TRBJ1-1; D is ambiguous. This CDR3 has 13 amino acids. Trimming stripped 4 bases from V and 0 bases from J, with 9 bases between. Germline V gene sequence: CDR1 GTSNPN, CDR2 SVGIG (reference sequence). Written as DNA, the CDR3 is TGTGCCTGGACCCTTCCTATGAACACTGAAGCTTTCTTT. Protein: CAWTLPMNTEAFF.

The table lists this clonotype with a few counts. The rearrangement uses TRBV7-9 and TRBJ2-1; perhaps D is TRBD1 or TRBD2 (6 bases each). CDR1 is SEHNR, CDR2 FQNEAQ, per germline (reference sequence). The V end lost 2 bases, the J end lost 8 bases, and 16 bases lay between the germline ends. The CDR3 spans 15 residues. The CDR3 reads CASSLMGGLRDEQFF. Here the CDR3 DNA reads TGTGCCAGCAGCTTAATGGGGGGCCTTCGGGATGAGCAGTTCTTC.

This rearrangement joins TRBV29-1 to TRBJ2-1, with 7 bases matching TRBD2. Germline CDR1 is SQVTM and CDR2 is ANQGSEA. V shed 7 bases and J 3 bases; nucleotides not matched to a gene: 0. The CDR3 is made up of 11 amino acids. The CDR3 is CSGEGYNEQFF. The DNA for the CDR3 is TGCAGCGGGGAGGGCTACAATGAGCAGTTCTTC.

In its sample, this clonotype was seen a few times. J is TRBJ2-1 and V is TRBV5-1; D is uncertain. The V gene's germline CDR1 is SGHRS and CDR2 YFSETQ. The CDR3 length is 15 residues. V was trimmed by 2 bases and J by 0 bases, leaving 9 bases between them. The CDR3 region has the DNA TGCGCCAGCAGCTTAAGACGAGTCTCCTACAATGAGCAGTTCTTC. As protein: CASSLRRVSYNEQFF.

The CDR3 DNA is TGTGCCAGCAGCCTCTGGGGGAACTATGGCTACACCTTC. The encoded protein is CASSLWGNYGYTF. The genes are TRBV12-3 or TRBV12-4 and TRBJ1-2, with D maybe TRBD1 (5 bases). V was clipped by 6 bases and J by 2 bases, with 10 bases between them. This CDR3 is 13 amino acids long.